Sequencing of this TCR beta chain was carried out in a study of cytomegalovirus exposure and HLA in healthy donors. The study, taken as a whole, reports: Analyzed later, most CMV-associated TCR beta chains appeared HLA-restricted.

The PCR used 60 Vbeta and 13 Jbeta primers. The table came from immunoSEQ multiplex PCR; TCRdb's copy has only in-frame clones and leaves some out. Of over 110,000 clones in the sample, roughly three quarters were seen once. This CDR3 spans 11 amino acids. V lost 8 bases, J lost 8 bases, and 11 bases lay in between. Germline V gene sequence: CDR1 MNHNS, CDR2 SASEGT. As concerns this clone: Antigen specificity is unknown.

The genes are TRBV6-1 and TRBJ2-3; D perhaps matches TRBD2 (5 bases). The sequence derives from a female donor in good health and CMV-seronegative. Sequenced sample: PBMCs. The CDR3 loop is CASVEGVTQYF. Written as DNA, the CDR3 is TGTGCCAGCGTTGAGGGAGTTACGCAGTATTTT.